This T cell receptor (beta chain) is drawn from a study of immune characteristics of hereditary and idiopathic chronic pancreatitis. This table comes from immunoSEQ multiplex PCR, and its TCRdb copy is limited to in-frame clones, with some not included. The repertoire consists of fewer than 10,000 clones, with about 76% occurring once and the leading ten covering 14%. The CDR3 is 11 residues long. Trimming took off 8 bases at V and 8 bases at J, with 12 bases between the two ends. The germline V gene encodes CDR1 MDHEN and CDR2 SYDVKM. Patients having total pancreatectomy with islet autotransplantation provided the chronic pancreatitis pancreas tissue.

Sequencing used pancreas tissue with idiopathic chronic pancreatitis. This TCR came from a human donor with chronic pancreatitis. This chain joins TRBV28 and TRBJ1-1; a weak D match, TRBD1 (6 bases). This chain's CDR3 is CASGRQAEAFF. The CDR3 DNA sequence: TGTGCCAGCGGGCGACAGGCCGAAGCTTTCTTT.